The 15 T cell receptor beta chains presented below share a single source sample, sequenced in a study of shared clonotypes between healthy human individuals. This table comes from immunoSEQ multiplex PCR, and its TCRdb copy is limited to in-frame clones, with some not included. The sample consists of more than 600,000 clones, about 90% of them appearing once. Naive-designated CD8 cells lacked CD45RO, were positively enriched for CCR7, and omitted terminally differentiated effector memory CD45RA+ cells. The material sequenced was naive CD8+ T cells sorted from blood. All receptors come from a man younger than 45 in good health.

This rearrangement joins TRBV6-1 to TRBJ1-2; D perhaps matches TRBD1 (6 bases). The V end lost 2 bases, the J end lost 4 bases, and 11 bases lay between the germline ends. CDR1 MNHNS and CDR2 SASEGT come from the germline V gene. CDR3 size: 14 residues. The DNA for the CDR3 is TGTGCCAGCAGTGAATTGGGGGCGGGCTATGGCTACACCTTC. This codes for CASSELGAGYGYTF.

The genes are TRBV7-6 and TRBJ2-7; 14 bases line up with TRBD2. CDR3 length: 16 residues. Germline V gene lookup returns CDR1 SGHVS and CDR2 FNYEAQ. J gave up 5 bases and V 4 bases, and 7 bases lay outside the gene matches. The CDR3 here is CASSSPGLAGGNEQYF. The CDR3 coding sequence is TGTGCCAGCAGCTCACCCGGACTAGCGGGAGGCAACGAGCAGTACTTC.

This clone appeared a single time. The rearrangement uses TRBV21-1 and TRBJ2-5; the table calls TRBD1, which could not be checked here. TRBV21-1 is designated a pseudogene. The CDR3 runs to 15 residues. The CDR3 DNA follows: TGTGCCAGCCCGCACAGGGGGCGAAACCAAGAGACCCAGTACTTC. It codes for CASPHRGRNQETQYF.

The chain links TRBV6-5 to TRBJ1-5, with D uncertain. V dropped 0 bases and J dropped 6 bases, with 6 bases sitting between them. CDR1 and CDR2 from the germline V gene are MNHEY and SVGAGI. The CDR3 extends over 13 amino acids. CDR3 in amino acids: CASSYSNRQPQHF. CDR3 nucleotide sequence: TGTGCCAGCAGTTACTCTAATCGTCAGCCCCAGCATTTT.

The chain carries TRBV5-1 and TRBJ1-4; TRBD1 matches 7 bases. Losses at the gene ends were 4 bases for V and 7 bases for J; bases not matched to a gene: 10. Germline CDR1 and CDR2: SGHRS and YFSETQ. This CDR3 spans 15 amino acids. The CDR3 loop reads CASSAWTGEGEKLFF. The CDR3 DNA sequence: TGCGCCAGCAGCGCATGGACAGGCGAGGGTGAAAAACTGTTTTTT. The full variable domain, its missing parts supplied by reference TRBV5-1 and TRBJ1-4, is KAGVTQTPRYLIKTRGQQVTLSCSPISGHRSVSWYQQTPGQGLQFLFEYFSETQRNKGNFPGRFSGRQFSNSRSEMNVSTLELGDSALYLCASSAWTGEGEKLFFGSGTQLSVL.

The chain uses TRBV11-2 and TRBJ2-2, with D uncertain. The length of the CDR3 is 13 residues. CDR1 is SGHAT and CDR2 is FQNNGV in the germline V gene. Trimming left V 6 bases short and J 6 bases short, with 11 bases between. The CDR3 spells CASRLVASGELFF. The DNA for the CDR3 is TGTGCCAGCAGACTGGTGGCGTCCGGGGAGCTGTTTTTT.

This sequence joins TRBV7-8 and TRBJ2-5, with TRBD2 matching 12 bases. CDR3 size: 17 residues. The trim removed 5 bases at V and 0 bases at J, leaving 7 bases unmatched. Per germline, CDR1 SGHVS and CDR2 FQNEAQ. CDR3 in amino acids: CASSPWTSGEYQETQYF. In DNA form, the CDR3 reads TGTGCCAGCAGCCCCTGGACTAGCGGGGAGTACCAAGAGACCCAGTACTTC.

The genes are TRBV13 and TRBJ2-7; TRBD2 aligns across 9 bases. Germline assignment: CDR1 PRHDT and CDR2 FYEKMQ (reference sequence). The CDR3 covers 15 residues. V lost 4 bases to trimming and J lost 2 bases; unmatched junction nucleotides: 6. The CDR3 here is CASSSTSGRTYEQYF. CDR3 coding DNA: TGTGCCAGCAGCTCAACTAGCGGGCGAACCTACGAGCAGTACTTC.

This chain links TRBV4-3 with TRBJ2-2, with 9 positions matching TRBD1. After removal of 4 bases from V and 5 bases from J, the junction contained 5 bases not matched to a gene. The CDR3 consists of 15 residues. In germline, CDR1 is LGHNA, CDR2 YSLEER. CDR3 in DNA: TGCGCCAGCAGCCTCGGGACAGGGACAACCGGGGAGCTGTTTTTT. This sequence encodes CASSLGTGTTGELFF.

V is TRBV9 and J is TRBJ2-1; D is possibly TRBD1 (6 bases). The CDR3 extends over 15 amino acids. Germline loops: CDR1 SGDLS, CDR2 YYNGEE. The ends were cut back, 4 bases at V and 0 bases at J, with 11 bases in the middle. The CDR3 coding sequence is TGTGCCAGCAGCCTAACAGGGAGCTCCTACAATGAGCAGTTCTTC. This translates into CASSLTGSSYNEQFF.

The rearrangement links TRBV7-8 to TRBJ1-1; 7 positions agree with TRBD1. The CDR3 spans 15 residues. The germline V gene has CDR1 SGHVS and CDR2 FQNEAQ. V lost 4 bases to trimming and J lost 8 bases; unmatched junction nucleotides: 13. The CDR3 DNA sequence: TGTGCCAGCAGCTCAAGTCCGAGACAGGGAGAAGAAGCTTTCTTT. Amino acids: CASSSSPRQGEEAFF.

The chain has TRBV14 and TRBJ1-6; the D is unclear. The CDR3 spans 14 residues. The V and J ends lost 6 bases and 4 bases respectively, with 10 bases between them. The germline V gene has CDR1 SGHDN and CDR2 FVKESK. CDR3: CASRDVPYNSPLHF. CDR3 nucleotides: TGTGCCAGCAGAGACGTACCATATAATTCACCCCTCCACTTT.

The CDR3 region is CASSPSSGGNSYEQYF. Written as DNA, the CDR3 is TGTGCCAGCAGCCCCTCCTCGGGGGGAAATTCTTACGAGCAGTACTTC. The chain has TRBV28 and TRBJ2-7; the match to TRBD2 covers 7 bases. The CDR3 is 16 amino acids. The germline gives CDR1 MDHEN, CDR2 SYDVKM. V lost 6 bases, J lost 4 bases, and 15 bases stayed unmatched.

The chain employs TRBV11-3 and TRBJ2-3, with D unclear. In germline, CDR1 is SGHNT, CDR2 YENEEA. The CDR3 loop spans 13 amino acids. V was trimmed by 5 bases and J by 7 bases, leaving 13 bases between them. The CDR3 loop is CASSGFRDHTQYF. The CDR3 nucleotides read TGTGCCAGCAGCGGATTCAGAGACCATACGCAGTATTTT.

The chain joins TRBV10-3 to TRBJ2-3; 8 bases match TRBD2. Germline trimming cut 2 bases from V and 4 bases from J; bases unmatched to any gene: 11. The CDR3 sequence is 17 residues long. The germline CDR1 and CDR2 sequences are ENHRY and SYGVKD. CDR3 residues: CAISEPPASGLADTQYF. For the CDR3, the DNA is TGTGCCATCAGTGAGCCCCCAGCTAGCGGGTTGGCAGATACGCAGTATTTT.